One sample yielded the 29 T cell receptor beta chains listed below, sequenced in a study of T cell changes during pregnancy in multiple sclerosis. This table comes from immunoSEQ multiplex PCR, and its TCRdb copy is limited to in-frame clones, with some not included. Counted here are nearly 110,000 clones, roughly 89% occurring once; the ten biggest clones make up approximately 1.5%. Sequenced here: peripheral blood, sampled before pregnancy. The receptors were sampled from a female donor with multiple sclerosis, enrolled in a pregnancy study.

The chain has TRBV11-2 and TRBJ1-2, with D hard to call. In germline, CDR1 is SGHAT, CDR2 FQNNGV. The V gene lost 5 bases and the J gene lost 4 bases, with 8 bases spanning the gap. CDR3 size: 12 residues. CDR3 nucleotides: TGTGCCAGCAGCCCCCTGAGCTATGGCTACACCTTC. The encoded protein is CASSPLSYGYTF.

This chain links TRBV7-2 with TRBJ1-1; 8 bases line up with TRBD1. The V and J ends lost 6 bases and 1 base, in that order; junction bases with no gene match: 1. Germline V gene lookup returns CDR1 SGHTA and CDR2 FQGNSA. The CDR3 length is 13 residues. The CDR3 region is CASRGQANTEAFF. The CDR3 coding sequence is TGTGCCAGCAGGGGACAGGCGAACACTGAAGCTTTCTTT.

CDR3 bases: TGTGCCAGCAGCGTAGCCCCAGGGGGTATGAATGGCTACACCTTC. It is translated as CASSVAPGGMNGYTF. The gene calls are TRBV9 and TRBJ1-2, with 7 bases fitting TRBD1. Unmatched junction bases numbered 8, after V lost 0 bases and J lost 6 bases. This CDR3 region has 15 residues. The V gene's germline CDR1 is SGDLS and CDR2 YYNGEE.

The chain recombines TRBV5-4 with TRBJ2-1; 9 nucleotides line up with TRBD2. The V segment lost 4 bases and the J segment 5 bases; nucleotides outside the gene matches: 4. This CDR3 is built from 14 residues. Per the germline V gene, CDR1 is SGHNT and CDR2 is YYREEE (reference sequence). The CDR3 protein is CASSETSGDNEQFF. The CDR3 DNA is TGTGCCAGCAGCGAGACTAGCGGAGACAATGAGCAGTTCTTC.

The chain combines TRBV28 with TRBJ2-2; a weak D match, TRBD1 (6 bases). Trimming shortened V by 4 bases and J by 3 bases, and 27 bases separated the two germline ends. The CDR3 extends over 20 amino acids. Germline CDR1 and CDR2: MDHEN and SYDVKM. The CDR3 DNA follows: TGTGCCAGCAGTTATTTCGGTGGGTCAGGGGTTCCCTTGGACACCGGGGAGCTGTTTTTT. Its protein product is CASSYFGGSGVPLDTGELFF.

V and J are TRBV6-5 and TRBJ1-1; TRBD1 matches at 7 bases. The CDR3 runs 11 residues. V lost 10 bases, J lost 8 bases, and 7 bases stayed unmatched. The V gene's germline CDR1 is MNHEY and CDR2 SVGAGI. CDR3 in DNA: TGTGCCACCAGGACAGGATACGAAGCTTTCTTT. It yields the protein CATRTGYEAFF.

The V and J genes are TRBV18 and TRBJ2-7, with TRBD2 matching over 14 bases. V lost 2 bases, J lost 3 bases, and 12 bases stayed unmatched. This CDR3 region has 19 residues. Looked up from germline, CDR1 is KGHSH and CDR2 is LQKENI. For the CDR3, the DNA is TGTGCCAGCTCACCAGGGTCCGGGACTAGCGGGAGATCTTTCTACGAGCAGTACTTC. Encoded protein: CASSPGSGTSGRSFYEQYF.

The V call is TRBV19, the J call TRBJ1-1; 7 nucleotides align to TRBD1. In germline, CDR1 is LNHDA, CDR2 SQIVND (reference sequence). Unmatched junction bases numbered 8, after V lost 9 bases and J lost 4 bases. This CDR3 spans 13 amino acids. In DNA form, the CDR3 reads TGTGCCAGCCACGACAGGGTGATCACTGAAGCTTTCTTT. Its protein is CASHDRVITEAFF.

The J gene is TRBJ2-7, the V gene TRBV11-3, with a weak D call TRBD1 (6 bases). The CDR3 is 15 residues long. Germline CDR1 is SGHNT and CDR2 is YENEEA. Trimming removed 2 bases at V and 1 base at J, with 12 bases between. As DNA, the CDR3 is TGTGCCAGCAGCTTATTCCGGGACACATCCTACGAGCAGTACTTC. Amino acid sequence: CASSLFRDTSYEQYF. Based on the CDR3 plus reference TRBV11-3 and TRBJ2-7, the full variable domain is EAGVVQSPRYKIIEKKQPVAFWCNPISGHNTLYWYLQNLGQGPELLIRYENEEAVDDSQLPKDRFSAERLKGVDSTLKIQPAELGDSAVYLCASSLFRDTSYEQYFGPGTRLTVT.

The V call is TRBV28, the J call TRBJ1-1; no reliable D call. The CDR3 length is 14 residues. Trimming stripped 6 bases from V and 4 bases from J, with 15 bases between. Germline V gives CDR1 MDHEN, CDR2 SYDVKM. The CDR3 sequence: CASRGPERPTEAFF. CDR3 nucleotides: TGTGCCAGCAGGGGCCCCGAAAGGCCCACTGAAGCTTTCTTT.

Written as DNA, the CDR3 is TGCAGCGTCTCCCCTAACACCGGGGAGCTGTTTTTT. It encodes CSVSPNTGELFF. The chain has TRBV29-1 and TRBJ2-2; no clear D gene. Per germline, CDR1 SQVTM and CDR2 ANQGSEA. This CDR3 has 12 residues. The V end lost 6 bases, the J end lost 2 bases, and 7 bases lay between the germline ends.

The chain uses TRBV27 and TRBJ2-3; 8 bases match TRBD2. The trim removed 7 bases at V and 0 bases at J, leaving 3 bases unmatched. Germline loops: CDR1 MNHEY, CDR2 SMNVEV (reference sequence). The CDR3 covers 14 residues. CDR3 bases: TGTGCCAGCACCACTAGCGGAAGCACAGATACGCAGTATTTT. Its protein product is CASTTSGSTDTQYF.

CDR3 sequence (DNA): TGTGCCAGCAGCCCTGCCCCGGGACTAGCGGGAGCGCGAGGAGAGACCCAGTACTTC. Encoded protein: CASSPAPGLAGARGETQYF. The chain combines TRBV11-2 with TRBJ2-5; 14 bases match TRBD2. Germline assignment: CDR1 SGHAT and CDR2 FQNNGV. J gave up 4 bases and V 5 bases, and 15 bases lay outside the gene matches. The CDR3 contains 19 residues.

The rearrangement links TRBV30 to TRBJ2-2; 9 bases line up with TRBD1. V lost 5 bases and J lost 1; bases outside the gene matches: 5. The CDR3 runs to 15 residues. CDR1 is GTSNPN, CDR2 SVGIG, per germline (reference sequence). CDR3 protein: CAWGGTGLNTGELFF. In DNA, the CDR3 is TGTGCCTGGGGCGGGACAGGGTTGAACACCGGGGAGCTGTTTTTT.

This sequence joins TRBV27 and TRBJ1-6, with D unresolved. In germline, CDR1 is MNHEY, CDR2 SMNVEV (reference sequence). This CDR3 has 14 amino acids. Trimming shortened V by 6 bases and J by 1 base, and 7 bases separated the two germline ends. CDR3: CASSLGSYNSPLHF. The CDR3 nucleotides read TGTGCCAGCAGCCTCGGGTCCTATAATTCACCCCTCCACTTT.

J is TRBJ1-2 and V is TRBV12-1; TRBD1 is taken as the D call from the table, unchecked against the DNA. TRBV12-1 is reported as a pseudogene. This CDR3 contains 17 residues. CDR3 amino acids: CASSLGQGWPWDYGYTF. The CDR3 DNA follows: TGTGCCAGCAGCTTGGGACAGGGCTGGCCTTGGGACTATGGCTACACCTTC.

The chain recombines TRBV7-8 with TRBJ2-5, with TRBD2 identical over 8 bases. TRBJ2-7 matches the DNA end more closely, so the J call is doubtful. The germline V gene encodes CDR1 SGHVS and CDR2 FQNEAQ. CDR3 size: 14 residues. This CDR3 is CASSQREGVYEQYF. CDR3 DNA: TGTGCCAGCAGCCAACGGGAGGGTGTGTACGAGCAGTACTTC.

This clone occurred once. The chain links TRBV7-2 to TRBJ1-2; the match to TRBD1 covers 8 bases. CDR3 size: 14 residues. Germline CDR1 reads SGHTA; CDR2 reads FQGNSA. The J segment lost 8 bases and the V segment lost 5 bases, leaving 10 bases of the junction unmatched. The CDR3 loop reads CASSTPDRVRGYTF. CDR3 DNA: TGTGCCAGCAGCACCCCGGACAGGGTTAGAGGCTACACCTTC. Variable domain in full (rest from reference TRBV7-2 and TRBJ1-2): GAGVSQSPSNKVTEKGKDVELRCDPISGHTALYWYRQSLGQGLEFLIYFQGNSAPDKSGLPSDRFSAERTGGSVSTLTIQRTQQEDSAVYLCASSTPDRVRGYTFGSGTRLTVV.

The chain combines TRBV10-3 with TRBJ2-2, with a weak D call TRBD1 (5 bases). This CDR3 comprises 13 residues. V lost 8 bases and J lost 0, with 7 bases in between. Germline-derived CDR1 and CDR2 are ENHRY and SYGVKD. CDR3 sequence reads: CAIADTNTGELFF. Written as DNA, the CDR3 is TGTGCCATCGCGGACACGAACACCGGGGAGCTGTTTTTT.

In DNA, the CDR3 is TGCGCCAGCAGCCTCGATCAGGGGGGCTACGAGCAGTACTTC. It is translated as CASSLDQGGYEQYF. This chain connects TRBV5-1 to TRBJ2-7; a weak D match, TRBD1 (7 bases). Deletions cut 4 bases from V and 3 bases from J, with 14 bases between. The CDR3 contains 14 residues. In germline, CDR1 is SGHRS, CDR2 YFSETQ.

This clone was observed a few times. The chain carries TRBV5-4 and TRBJ2-5; 7 bases fit TRBD2. The germline V gene encodes CDR1 SGHNT and CDR2 YYREEE (reference sequence). CDR3 length: 16 amino acids. Germline trimming cut 4 bases from V and 5 bases from J; bases unmatched to any gene: 14. In nucleotides, the CDR3 is TGTGCCAGCAGCACAATGATTGGGACTACGCGGGAGACCCAGTACTTC. Protein product: CASSTMIGTTRETQYF.

This clone has only one observation. The rearrangement uses TRBV5-1 and TRBJ2-2; 8 nucleotides line up with TRBD2. V lost 3 bases, J lost 3 bases, and 4 bases stayed unmatched. The germline V gene encodes CDR1 SGHRS and CDR2 YFSETQ. CDR3 size: 15 residues. The CDR3 here is CASSYTSGYTGELFF. The CDR3, as DNA: TGCGCCAGCAGCTATACTAGCGGCTACACCGGGGAGCTGTTTTTT.

The chain has TRBV27 and TRBJ2-6, with D maybe TRBD1 (5 bases). From germline, CDR1 is MNHEY and CDR2 SMNVEV (reference sequence). CDR3 length equals 18 residues. V lost 5 bases, J lost 1 base, and 18 bases lay in between. CDR3 residues: CASSPWGVTLSGANVLTF. The CDR3, as DNA: TGTGCCAGCAGTCCGTGGGGCGTTACGTTATCTGGGGCCAACGTCCTGACTTTC.

In this sample, this clone turned up a few times. This sequence joins TRBV7-8 and TRBJ1-1; tentative D call: TRBD1 (5 bases). Germline values: CDR1 SGHVS, CDR2 FQNEAQ. CDR3 length: 15 amino acids. V lost 1 base and J lost 3, with 12 bases in between. The CDR3 region is CASSLVPEGYTEAFF. CDR3 sequence (DNA): TGTGCCAGCAGCTTAGTCCCGGAGGGGTACACTGAAGCTTTCTTT.

This chain joins TRBV28 and TRBJ2-5; 10 positions agree with TRBD1. After removal of 5 bases from V and 3 bases from J, the junction contained 6 bases not matched to a gene. The CDR3 has 15 amino acids. From germline, CDR1 is MDHEN and CDR2 SYDVKM. CDR3 sequence (DNA): TGTGCCAGCAGTGCCGACAGGGGGCGTGAAGAGACCCAGTACTTC. It codes for CASSADRGREETQYF.

The chain employs TRBV5-6 and TRBJ2-7, with TRBD1 as a possible D gene (5 bases). Germline V gene lookup returns CDR1 SGHDT and CDR2 YYEEEE. The CDR3 contains 14 residues. V was cut by 0 bases and J by 6 bases, with 13 bases left in between. Written as DNA, the CDR3 is TGTGCCAGCAGCTTGGGGTGGCAGGGAAGCGAGCAGTACTTC. Residues: CASSLGWQGSEQYF.

The chain recombines TRBV2 with TRBJ1-2; a weak D match, TRBD1 (6 bases). The CDR3 totals 12 residues. V gave up 4 bases and J gave up 5 bases, with 8 bases separating them. In germline, CDR1 is SNHLY, CDR2 FYNNEI. The DNA for the CDR3 is TGTGCCAGCAGTGTAACAGGGTATGGCTACACCTTC. Encoded protein: CASSVTGYGYTF.

The gene calls are TRBV5-1 and TRBJ2-2; a weak D match, TRBD1 (5 bases). Germline V gene lookup returns CDR1 SGHRS and CDR2 YFSETQ. The ends were cut back, 4 bases at V and 4 bases at J, with 8 bases in the middle. This CDR3 comprises 13 residues. CDR3 in amino acids: CASSSRVTGELFF. The CDR3 DNA sequence: TGCGCCAGCAGCAGCAGGGTCACCGGGGAGCTGTTTTTT.

The chain has TRBV6-5 and TRBJ1-6; 8 bases fit TRBD1. This CDR3 is built from 15 residues. J lost 6 bases, V lost 2 bases, and 3 bases had no gene match. CDR1 and CDR2 (germline): MNHEY, SVGAGI. This CDR3 reads CASSYVGQGNSPLHF. The CDR3 nucleotides read TGTGCCAGCAGTTACGTTGGACAGGGTAATTCACCCCTCCACTTT.